This section outlines one T cell receptor (beta chain) sequence together with its context. Its antigen is unidentified. With the ViraFEST assay, the study expanded antigen-specific CD4+ T cells using viral peptide pools, then sequenced them. Having been cultured for 10 days, the cells underwent CD4+ T cell isolation. Participants were given two doses of BNT162b2 or mRNA-1273 vaccine. This entry comes from a study of vaccination effects on CD4 cells after COVID-19. V lost 4 bases and J 7 bases, leaving 14 bases between the germline ends. Germline V gene data show CDR1 as MNHEY and CDR2 as SVGAGI. The CDR3 totals 14 residues. Study-wide results and limits: Late after vaccination, infection- and vaccine-induced clones showed marked clonal contraction. Convalescent patients were scarce in the study, and it lacked early post-infection timepoints.

Libraries were prepared by immunoSEQ multiplex PCR; TCRdb keeps only in-frame clonotypes and omits some of them. The table shows about 59,000 clones, with about 73% occurring only once. The chain joins TRBV6-5 to TRBJ1-5; D possibly corresponds to TRBD1 (5 bases). Sample: CD4+ T cells from PBMCs cultured with HCoV-OC43 spike peptides, taken after COVID-19 vaccination. Subset meaning: HCoV-OC43 spike overlapping peptide pool stimulation. The receptor comes from a human donor who received a COVID-19 vaccine. The chain's CDR3 is CASSFAGTLQPQHF. In nucleotides, the CDR3 is TGTGCCAGCAGTTTCGCCGGGACCTTGCAGCCCCAGCATTTT.